Following are 14 T cell receptor beta chains from one sample sequenced in a study of metastatic and nonmetastatic thyroid tumors. All patients were treatment-naive before thyroid surgery. TCRdb re-processed the PCR reads through MiXCR. The data show fewer than 35,000 clones, roughly 30% seen once. Sequencing was carried out using blood. The source of these receptors is a female donor with papillary thyroid cancer or a benign thyroid nodule (not recorded which). Some clones in this sample may be carry-over from other donors' samples.

The J gene is TRBJ1-6, the V gene TRBV5-6; no definite D call. Trimming took 1 base from V and 9 from J, leaving 8 bases between them. CDR1 and CDR2 (germline): SGHDT, YYEEEE. The CDR3 totals 13 residues. This CDR3 reads CASSLPLSSPLHF. In nucleotides, the CDR3 is TGTGCCAGCAGCTTGCCGTTGTCTTCACCCCTCCACTTT.

V usage is TRBV3-1 and J usage is TRBJ2-7; tentative D call: TRBD2 (6 bases). Trimming shortened V by 4 bases and J by 6 bases, and 13 bases separated the two germline ends. Germline V gives CDR1 LGHDT, CDR2 YNNKEL (reference sequence). The length of the CDR3 is 13 residues. The CDR3 reads CASSRLTSSEQYF. For the CDR3, the DNA is TGTGCCAGCAGCCGTTTGACTAGTTCCGAGCAGTACTTC.

This clone was detected only once. V usage is TRBV5-1 and J usage is TRBJ2-1; 13 bases are shared with TRBD2. The J segment lost 2 bases and the V segment lost 4 bases, leaving 9 bases of the junction unmatched. From germline, CDR1 is SGHRS and CDR2 YFSETQ. The CDR3 covers 18 residues. The CDR3 DNA follows: TGCGCCAGCAGCCCTGGACTAGCGGGAGAGGGGACCTACAATGAGCAGTTCTTC. Translating gives CASSPGLAGEGTYNEQFF.

The chain uses TRBV18 and TRBJ2-1; D is perhaps TRBD1 (5 bases). There are 14 residues in the CDR3. Germline values: CDR1 KGHSH, CDR2 LQKENI. V lost 5 bases and J 5 bases, leaving 13 bases between the germline ends. The CDR3 nucleotides read TGTGCCAGCTCATCCGGCAGGGTGGACAATGAGCAGTTCTTC. This translates into CASSSGRVDNEQFF.

By sample fraction, this clone is medium-sized. The V gene is TRBV6-4, the J gene TRBJ2-3, with D perhaps TRBD1 or TRBD2 (5 bases each). Deletions cut 4 bases from V and 2 bases from J, with 10 bases between. The CDR3 has 14 amino acids. CDR1 is MRHNA and CDR2 is SNTAGT in the germline V gene. The CDR3 DNA is TGTGCCAGCAGTGGGGGACGGCACACAGATACGCAGTATTTT. Its translation is CASSGGRHTDTQYF.

This clone was counted a few times. This chain joins TRBV6-4 and TRBJ2-1; 14 bases match TRBD2. The germline gives CDR1 MRHNA, CDR2 SNTAGT. Trimming removed 5 bases from V and 8 bases from J; junction bases left unmatched: 8. The CDR3 runs to 16 residues. CDR3 amino acids: CASSPLGTSGSDEQFF. In nucleotides, the CDR3 is TGTGCCAGCAGTCCTCTCGGGACTAGCGGGAGTGATGAGCAGTTCTTC.

This clone ranks as medium-sized (0.01 to 0.1%). The rearrangement links TRBV6-1 to TRBJ2-7; D is unclear. Trimming stripped 1 base from V and 4 bases from J, with 5 bases between. Germline assignment: CDR1 MNHNS and CDR2 SASEGT. The CDR3 loop spans 12 amino acids. CDR3 protein: CASSEGPYEQYF. CDR3 nucleotide sequence: TGTGCCAGCAGTGAAGGTCCTTACGAGCAGTACTTC.

This clone occurred a few times. J is TRBJ1-1 and V is TRBV28; no firm D call. There are 13 residues in the CDR3. Germline assignment: CDR1 MDHEN and CDR2 SYDVKM. V lost 7 bases and J lost 1, with 10 bases in between. This CDR3 is CASTLGRNTEAFF. The CDR3 DNA reads TGTGCCAGCACCCTCGGGAGGAACACTGAAGCTTTCTTT.

The V and J genes are TRBV20-1 and TRBJ2-7, with TRBD2 matching over 10 bases. Germline assignment: CDR1 DFQATT and CDR2 SNEGSKA (reference sequence). V was pared by 0 bases and J by 3 bases, with 2 bases of the junction left unmatched. CDR3 length: 14 residues. CDR3: CSARDLAGVYEQYF. CDR3 DNA sequence: TGCAGTGCTAGAGACCTAGCGGGAGTCTACGAGCAGTACTTC.

The V and J genes are TRBV4-1 and TRBJ1-2; 9 bases are shared with TRBD1. The CDR3 length is 16 residues. Germline trimming cut 3 bases from V and 4 bases from J; bases unmatched to any gene: 9. CDR1 MGHRA and CDR2 YSYEKL come from the germline V gene. Written as DNA, the CDR3 is TGCGCCAGCAGCCACGCTTCTCCGGGACAGGGCTATGGCTACACCTTC. This gives the protein CASSHASPGQGYGYTF.

In this sample, this clone turned up many times. The germline gene is not matched at one end of the junction; a read error may be the cause. The gene calls are TRBV7-7 and TRBJ2-1; TRBD1 aligns across 10 bases. Germline V gives CDR1 SSHAT, CDR2 FNYEAQ (reference sequence). This CDR3 has 14 residues. In DNA, the CDR3 is TGTGCTAGCAGCTTGAGGACAGGGGGTGGTGAGCAGTTCTTC. Amino acids: CASSLRTGGGEQFF.

This clone came up many times. The chain employs TRBV11-3 and TRBJ2-7, with 9 bases lining up with TRBD1. Germline CDR1 reads SGHNT; CDR2 reads YENEEA. The V and J ends lost 1 base and 3 bases, in that order; junction bases with no gene match: 4. The CDR3 loop spans 15 amino acids. CDR3 region: CASSLGQGVDYEQYF. DNA of the CDR3: TGTGCCAGCAGCTTAGGACAGGGGGTCGACTACGAGCAGTACTTC.

On this clone itself: A much larger clone lies a single base off, so this may be a read error. The rearrangement links TRBV7-9 to TRBJ2-5; D gene unclear. Trimming pared 1 base from V and 8 bases from J, leaving 5 bases between. The V gene's germline CDR1 is SEHNR and CDR2 FQNEAQ (reference sequence). The CDR3 contains 11 residues. CDR3 residues: CASSLDDTQYF. The CDR3 DNA reads TGTGCCAGCAGCTTAGACGATACCCAGTACTTC.

This clone turned up a few times. J is TRBJ1-2 and V is TRBV6-1, with 8 bases fitting TRBD1. Looked up from germline, CDR1 is MNHNS and CDR2 is SASEGT. The J segment lost 8 bases and the V segment lost 6 bases, leaving 5 bases of the junction unmatched. The CDR3 covers 12 residues. This chain's CDR3 is CASRAGGGGYTF. In nucleotides, the CDR3 is TGTGCCAGCAGGGCAGGGGGCGGCGGCTACACCTTC.